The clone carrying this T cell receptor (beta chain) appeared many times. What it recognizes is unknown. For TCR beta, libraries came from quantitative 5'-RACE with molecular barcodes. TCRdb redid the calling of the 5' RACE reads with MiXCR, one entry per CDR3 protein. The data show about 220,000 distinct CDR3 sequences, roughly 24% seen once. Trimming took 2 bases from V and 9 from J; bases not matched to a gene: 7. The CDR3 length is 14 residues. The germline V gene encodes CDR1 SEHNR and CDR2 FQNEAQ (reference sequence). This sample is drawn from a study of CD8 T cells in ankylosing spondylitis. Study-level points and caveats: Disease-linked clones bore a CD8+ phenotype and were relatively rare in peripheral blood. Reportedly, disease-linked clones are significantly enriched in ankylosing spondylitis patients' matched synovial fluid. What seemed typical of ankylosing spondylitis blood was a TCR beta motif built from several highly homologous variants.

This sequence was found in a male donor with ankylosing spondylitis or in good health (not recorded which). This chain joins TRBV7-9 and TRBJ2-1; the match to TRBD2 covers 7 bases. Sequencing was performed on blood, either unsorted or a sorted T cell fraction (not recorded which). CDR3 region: CASSLMGRASEQFF. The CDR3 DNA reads TGTGCCAGCAGCTTAATGGGGAGGGCGAGTGAGCAGTTCTTC.